This T cell receptor beta chain derives from a study of blood T cell repertoires in COVID-19. Study-wide context: COVID-19 samples, acute and convalescent, were from the United States, Italy and Spain. In each case, the material was cDNA or gDNA derived from T cells, B-cell-depleted T cells, or PBMCs.

The V gene lost 1 base and the J gene lost 4 bases, with 7 bases spanning the gap. The germline V gene has CDR1 LNHNV and CDR2 YYDKDF (reference sequence). This CDR3 contains 13 residues. Authors' data handling: Amplified reference gene primers provided the basis for estimating nucleated cell counts. This table comes from immunoSEQ multiplex PCR, and its TCRdb copy is limited to in-frame clones, with some not included. V, J and clone size are those of that table, while D and trimming were read from the DNA. The sample lists some 310,000 clones, 90% occurring once. Enrolment of Seattle patients took place during active infection, and they were followed longitudinally.

The origin of this receptor is a middle-aged woman with COVID-19, enrolled during active disease. Material: peripheral blood. This chain links TRBV15 with TRBJ1-2; D is undetermined. CDR3 loop: CATSRGGFYGYTF. CDR3 DNA sequence: TGTGCCACCAGCAGAGGAGGTTTCTATGGCTACACCTTC.